This TCR beta chain was profiled in a study of technical replicates of blood from a few donors. Sequencing used immunoSEQ multiplex PCR; TCRdb keeps in-frame clones, though not all of them. The data contain 70,000 to 80,000 clones, approximately 97% of them singletons. A note on this clone: A junction boundary mismatches the germline segment, possibly from a read error.

Germline values: CDR1 SSHAT, CDR2 FNYEAQ (reference sequence). This CDR3 contains 14 residues. Sequencing used T cells isolated from PBMCs. The source is a human donor in good health. V and J are TRBV7-7 and TRBJ2-5, with a weak D call TRBD2 (5 bases). DNA of the CDR3: TGTGCTAGCAGCTTATCCGGGGAACGGGAGACCCAGTACTTC. Amino acid sequence: CASSLSGERETQYF.